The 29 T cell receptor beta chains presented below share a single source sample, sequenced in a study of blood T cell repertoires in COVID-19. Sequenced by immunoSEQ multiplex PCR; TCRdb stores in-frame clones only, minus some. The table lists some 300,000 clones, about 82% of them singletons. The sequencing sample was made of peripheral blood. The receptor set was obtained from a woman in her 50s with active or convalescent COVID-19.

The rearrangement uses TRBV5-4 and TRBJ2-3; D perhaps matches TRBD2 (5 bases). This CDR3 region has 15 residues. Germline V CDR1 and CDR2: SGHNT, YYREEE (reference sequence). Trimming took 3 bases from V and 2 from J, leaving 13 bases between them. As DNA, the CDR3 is TGTGCCAGCAGCTGGGGAGTGGGGATCACAGATACGCAGTATTTT. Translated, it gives CASSWGVGITDTQYF. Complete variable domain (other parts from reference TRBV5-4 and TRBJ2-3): ETGVTQSPTHLIKTRGQQVTLRCSSQSGHNTVSWYQQALGQGPQFIFQYYREEENGRGNFPPRFSGLQFPNYSSELNVNALELDDSALYLCASSWGVGITDTQYFGPGTRLTVL.

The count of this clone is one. The CDR3 protein is CASSLGGQVGDTQYF. CDR3 bases: TGTGCCAGCTCCTTGGGGGGACAGGTGGGAGATACGCAGTATTTT. This chain joins TRBV27 and TRBJ2-3; 8 positions agree with TRBD1. This CDR3 is 15 amino acids long. The V segment lost 8 bases and the J segment 5 bases; nucleotides outside the gene matches: 12. CDR1 is MNHEY, CDR2 SMNVEV, per germline (reference sequence).

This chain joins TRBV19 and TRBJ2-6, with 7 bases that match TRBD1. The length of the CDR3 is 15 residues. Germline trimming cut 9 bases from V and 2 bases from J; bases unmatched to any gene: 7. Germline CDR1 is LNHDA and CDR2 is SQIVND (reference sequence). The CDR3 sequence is CASLEGAPGANVLTF. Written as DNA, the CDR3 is TGTGCCAGCCTAGAGGGGGCGCCTGGGGCCAACGTCCTGACTTTC.

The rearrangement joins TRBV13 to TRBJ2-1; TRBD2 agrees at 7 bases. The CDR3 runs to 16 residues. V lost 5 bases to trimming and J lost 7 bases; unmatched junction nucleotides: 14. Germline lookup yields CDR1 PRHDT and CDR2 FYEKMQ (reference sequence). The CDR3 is CASSAVGPGLRNEQFF. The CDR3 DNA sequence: TGTGCCAGCAGCGCCGTGGGGCCGGGACTAAGGAATGAGCAGTTCTTC.

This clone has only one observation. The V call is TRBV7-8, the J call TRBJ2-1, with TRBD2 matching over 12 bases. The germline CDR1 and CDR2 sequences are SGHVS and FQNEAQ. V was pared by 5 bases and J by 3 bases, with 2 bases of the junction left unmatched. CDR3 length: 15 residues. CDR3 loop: CASSGLAGIYNEQFF. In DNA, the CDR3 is TGTGCCAGCAGCGGACTAGCGGGAATCTACAATGAGCAGTTCTTC. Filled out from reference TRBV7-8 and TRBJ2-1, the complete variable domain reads GAGVSQSPRYKVAKRGQDVALRCDPISGHVSLFWYQQALGQGPEFLTYFQNEAQLDKSGLPSDRFFAERPEGSVSTLKIQRTQQEDSAVYLCASSGLAGIYNEQFFGPGTRLTVL.

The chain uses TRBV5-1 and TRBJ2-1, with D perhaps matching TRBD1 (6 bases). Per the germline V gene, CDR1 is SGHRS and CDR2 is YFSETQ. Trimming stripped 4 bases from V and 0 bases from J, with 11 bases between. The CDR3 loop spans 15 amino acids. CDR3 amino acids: CASSGGASSYNEQFF. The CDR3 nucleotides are TGCGCCAGCAGCGGGGGCGCCTCCTCCTACAATGAGCAGTTCTTC.

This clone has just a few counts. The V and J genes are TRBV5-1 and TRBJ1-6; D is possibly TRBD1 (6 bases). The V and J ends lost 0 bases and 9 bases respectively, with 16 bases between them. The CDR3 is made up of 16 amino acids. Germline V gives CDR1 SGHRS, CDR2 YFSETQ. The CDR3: CASSLGQGPSGSPLHF. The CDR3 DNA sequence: TGCGCCAGCAGCTTGGGCCAGGGGCCATCGGGTTCACCCCTCCACTTT. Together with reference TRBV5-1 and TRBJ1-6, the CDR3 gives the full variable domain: KAGVTQTPRYLIKTRGQQVTLSCSPISGHRSVSWYQQTPGQGLQFLFEYFSETQRNKGNFPGRFSGRQFSNSRSEMNVSTLELGDSALYLCASSLGQGPSGSPLHFGNGTRLTVT.

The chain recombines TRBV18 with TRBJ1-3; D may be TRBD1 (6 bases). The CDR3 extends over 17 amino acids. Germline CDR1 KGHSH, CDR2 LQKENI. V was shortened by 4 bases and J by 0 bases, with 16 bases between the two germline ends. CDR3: CASSQIDRPVSGNTIYF. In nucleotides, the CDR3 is TGTGCCAGCTCACAGATAGACAGGCCCGTCTCTGGAAACACCATATATTTT.

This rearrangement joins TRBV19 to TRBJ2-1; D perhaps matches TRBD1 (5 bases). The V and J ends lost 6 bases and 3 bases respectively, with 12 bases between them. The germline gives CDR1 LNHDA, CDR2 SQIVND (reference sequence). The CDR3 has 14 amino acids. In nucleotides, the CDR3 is TGTGCCAGTAGATATGGGGCAGGCTACAATGAGCAGTTCTTC. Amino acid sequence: CASRYGAGYNEQFF.

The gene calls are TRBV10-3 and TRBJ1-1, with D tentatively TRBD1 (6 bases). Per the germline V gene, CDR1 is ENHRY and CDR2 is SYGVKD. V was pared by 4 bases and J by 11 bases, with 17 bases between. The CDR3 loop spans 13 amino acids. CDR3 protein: CAISGQDGSQAFF. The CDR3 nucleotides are TGTGCCATCAGTGGACAGGACGGCTCCCAGGCTTTCTTT.

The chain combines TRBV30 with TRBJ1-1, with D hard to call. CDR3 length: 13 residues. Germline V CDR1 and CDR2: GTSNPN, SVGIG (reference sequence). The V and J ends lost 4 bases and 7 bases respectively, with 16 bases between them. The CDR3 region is CAWIKREIIEAFF. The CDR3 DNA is TGTGCCTGGATTAAGCGGGAGATCATTGAAGCTTTCTTT.

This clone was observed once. This CDR3 is CASSPTSAETQYF. The CDR3 DNA is TGTGCCAGCAGTCCGACTAGTGCGGAGACCCAGTACTTC. The gene calls are TRBV6-5 and TRBJ2-5, with D possibly TRBD2 on 6 matching bases. CDR3 size: 13 residues. Germline CDR1 is MNHEY and CDR2 is SVGAGI. The V gene lost 5 bases and the J gene lost 5 bases, with 12 bases spanning the gap.

The CDR3 DNA reads as TGTGCCAGCAGCTTCACCGGGACAGGGATCTACGAGCAGTACTTC. Amino acids: CASSFTGTGIYEQYF. The chain couples TRBV5-6 to TRBJ2-7, with 9 positions matching TRBD1. V was pared by 2 bases and J by 3 bases, with 6 bases of the junction left unmatched. Per the germline V gene, CDR1 is SGHDT and CDR2 is YYEEEE. This CDR3 has 15 residues.

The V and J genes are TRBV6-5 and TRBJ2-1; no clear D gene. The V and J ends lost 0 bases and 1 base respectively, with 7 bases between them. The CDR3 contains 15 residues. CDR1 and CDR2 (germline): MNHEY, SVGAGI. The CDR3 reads CASSYSTPSYNEQFF. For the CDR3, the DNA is TGTGCCAGCAGTTACTCTACTCCTTCCTACAATGAGCAGTTCTTC.

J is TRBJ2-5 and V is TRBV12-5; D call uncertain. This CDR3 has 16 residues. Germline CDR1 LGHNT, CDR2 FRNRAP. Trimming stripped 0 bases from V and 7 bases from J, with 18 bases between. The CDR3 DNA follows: TGTGCTAGTGGTTTGGTATTGGCGGCCGAAGGTGTGACCCAGTACTTC. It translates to CASGLVLAAEGVTQYF.

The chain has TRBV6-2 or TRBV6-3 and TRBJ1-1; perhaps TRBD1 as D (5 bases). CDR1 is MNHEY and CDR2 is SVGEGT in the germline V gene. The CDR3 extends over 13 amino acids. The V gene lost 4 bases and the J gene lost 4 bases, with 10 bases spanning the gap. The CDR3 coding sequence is TGTGCCAGCAGTTGGACCCAGGGCACTGAAGCTTTCTTT. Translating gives CASSWTQGTEAFF.

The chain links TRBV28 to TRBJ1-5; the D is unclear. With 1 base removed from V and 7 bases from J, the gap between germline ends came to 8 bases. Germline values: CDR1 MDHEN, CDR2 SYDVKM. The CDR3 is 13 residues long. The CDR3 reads CASSLYLEQPQHF. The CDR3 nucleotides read TGTGCCAGCAGTTTATACTTGGAGCAGCCCCAGCATTTT.

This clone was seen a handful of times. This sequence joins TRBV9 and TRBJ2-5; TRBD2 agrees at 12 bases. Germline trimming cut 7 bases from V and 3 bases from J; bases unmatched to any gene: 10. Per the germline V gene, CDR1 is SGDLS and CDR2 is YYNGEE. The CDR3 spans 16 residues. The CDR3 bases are TGTGCCAGCGGACGACTAGCGGGAGAGGGTAAAGAGACCCAGTACTTC. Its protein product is CASGRLAGEGKETQYF.

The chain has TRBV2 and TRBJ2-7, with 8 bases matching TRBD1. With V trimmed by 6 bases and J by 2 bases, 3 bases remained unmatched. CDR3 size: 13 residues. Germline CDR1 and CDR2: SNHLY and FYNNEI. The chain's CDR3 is CASRLTGAYEQYF. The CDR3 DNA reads TGTGCCAGCAGGCTGACAGGGGCCTACGAGCAGTACTTC. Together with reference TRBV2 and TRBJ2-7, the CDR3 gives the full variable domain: EPEVTQTPSHQVTQMGQEVILRCVPISNHLYFYWYRQILGQKVEFLVSFYNNEISEKSEIFDDQFSVERPDGSNFTLKIRSTKLEDSAMYFCASRLTGAYEQYFGPGTRLTVT.

CDR3: CASSPTEGQLNQPQHF. The CDR3 nucleotides read TGTGCCAGCTCACCTACCGAGGGACAGCTCAATCAGCCCCAGCATTTT. This sequence joins TRBV18 and TRBJ1-5, with 7 bases fitting TRBD1. CDR1 KGHSH and CDR2 LQKENI come from the germline V gene. V shed 3 bases, J shed 3 bases, and the junction held 8 bases outside the gene matches. The CDR3 sequence is 16 residues long.

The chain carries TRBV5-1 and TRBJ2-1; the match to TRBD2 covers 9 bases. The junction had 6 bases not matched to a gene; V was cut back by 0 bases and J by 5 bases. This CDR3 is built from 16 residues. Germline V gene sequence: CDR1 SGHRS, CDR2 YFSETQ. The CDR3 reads CASSLELTSGHNEQFF. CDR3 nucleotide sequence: TGCGCCAGCAGCTTGGAGTTGACTAGCGGACACAATGAGCAGTTCTTC.

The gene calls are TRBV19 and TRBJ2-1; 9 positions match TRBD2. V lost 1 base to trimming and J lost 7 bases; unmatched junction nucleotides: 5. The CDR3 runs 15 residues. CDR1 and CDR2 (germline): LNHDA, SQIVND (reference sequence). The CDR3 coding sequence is TGTGCCAGTAGTATAGGTAGCGGGAGTGGAAATGAGCAGTTCTTC. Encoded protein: CASSIGSGSGNEQFF. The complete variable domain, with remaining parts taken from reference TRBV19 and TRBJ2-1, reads DGGITQSPKYLFRKEGQNVTLSCEQNLNHDAMYWYRQDPGQGLRLIYYSQIVNDFQKGDIAEGYSVSREKKESFPLTVTSAQKNPTAFYLCASSIGSGSGNEQFFGPGTRLTVL.

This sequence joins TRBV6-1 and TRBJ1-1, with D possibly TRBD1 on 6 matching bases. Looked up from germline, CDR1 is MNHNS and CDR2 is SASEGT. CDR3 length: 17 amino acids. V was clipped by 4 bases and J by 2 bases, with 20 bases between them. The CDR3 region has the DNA TGTGCCAGCAGTGCCCGGACAGCCCCCTTGGGTAACACTGAAGCTTTCTTT. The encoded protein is CASSARTAPLGNTEAFF.

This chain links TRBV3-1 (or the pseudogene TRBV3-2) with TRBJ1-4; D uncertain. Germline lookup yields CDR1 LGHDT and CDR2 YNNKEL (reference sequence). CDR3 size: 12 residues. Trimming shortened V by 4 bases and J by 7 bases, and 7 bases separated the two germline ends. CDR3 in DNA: TGTGCCAGCAGCCGGCGGGCTGAAAAACTGTTTTTT. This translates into CASSRRAEKLFF.

The DNA for the CDR3 is TGTGCCAGTAGTGGAGTGGGGGGGGCACCGGAAGCTTTCTTT. Translation: CASSGVGGAPEAFF. This sequence joins TRBV19 and TRBJ1-1; a possible D gene is TRBD1 (6 bases). Trimming cost V 5 bases and J 8 bases, with 18 bases left between them. Per germline, CDR1 LNHDA and CDR2 SQIVND (reference sequence). The CDR3 extends over 14 amino acids.

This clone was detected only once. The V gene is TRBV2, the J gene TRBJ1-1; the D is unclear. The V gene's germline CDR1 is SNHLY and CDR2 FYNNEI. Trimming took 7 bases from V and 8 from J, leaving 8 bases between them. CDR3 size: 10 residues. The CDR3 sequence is CASKDIEAFF. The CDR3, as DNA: TGTGCCAGCAAAGACATAGAAGCTTTCTTT. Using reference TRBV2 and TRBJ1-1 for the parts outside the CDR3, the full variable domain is EPEVTQTPSHQVTQMGQEVILRCVPISNHLYFYWYRQILGQKVEFLVSFYNNEISEKSEIFDDQFSVERPDGSNFTLKIRSTKLEDSAMYFCASKDIEAFFGQGTRLTVV.

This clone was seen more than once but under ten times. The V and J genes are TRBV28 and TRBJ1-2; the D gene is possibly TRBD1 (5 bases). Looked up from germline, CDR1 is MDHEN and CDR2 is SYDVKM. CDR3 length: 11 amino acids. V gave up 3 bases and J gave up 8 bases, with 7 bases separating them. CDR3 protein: CASSLGQGYTF. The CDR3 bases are TGTGCCAGCAGTTTGGGGCAGGGCTACACCTTC.

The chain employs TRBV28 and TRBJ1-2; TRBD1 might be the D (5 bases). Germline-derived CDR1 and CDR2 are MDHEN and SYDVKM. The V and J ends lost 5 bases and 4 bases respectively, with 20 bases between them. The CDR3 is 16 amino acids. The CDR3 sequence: CASSPTPGGPSYGYTF. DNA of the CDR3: TGTGCCAGCAGTCCGACCCCCGGGGGACCTAGCTATGGCTACACCTTC.

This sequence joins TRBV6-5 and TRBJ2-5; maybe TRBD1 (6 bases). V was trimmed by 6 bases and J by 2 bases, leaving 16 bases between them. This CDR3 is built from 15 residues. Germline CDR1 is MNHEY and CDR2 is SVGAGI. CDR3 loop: CASRSRQVQQETQYF. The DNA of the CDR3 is TGTGCCAGCAGATCTAGACAGGTCCAGCAAGAGACCCAGTACTTC.